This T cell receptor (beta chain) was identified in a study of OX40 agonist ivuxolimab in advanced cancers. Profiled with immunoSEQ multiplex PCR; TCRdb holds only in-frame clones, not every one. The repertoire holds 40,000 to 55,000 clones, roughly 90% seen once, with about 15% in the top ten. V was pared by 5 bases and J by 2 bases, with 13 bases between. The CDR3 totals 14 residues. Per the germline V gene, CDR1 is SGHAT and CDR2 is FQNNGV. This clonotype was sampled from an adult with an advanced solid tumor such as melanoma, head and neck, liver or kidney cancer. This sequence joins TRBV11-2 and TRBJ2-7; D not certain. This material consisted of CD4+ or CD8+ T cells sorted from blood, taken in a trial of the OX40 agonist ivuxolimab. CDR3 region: CASSPTAATYEQYF. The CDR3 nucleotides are TGTGCCAGCAGCCCAACCGCGGCCACCTACGAGCAGTACTTC.